The rows below give T cell receptor beta chains drawn from one sample of a study of technical replicates of blood from several donors. Profiled with immunoSEQ multiplex PCR; TCRdb holds only in-frame clones, not every one. In the table there are approximately 84,000 clones, roughly 98% of which are singletons. The material sequenced was T cells isolated from PBMCs. The origin of the receptors is a human donor in good health. Each CDR3 is given with its conserved first and last residue. The order of the fields is D gene, clone size, J gene, V gene, CDR3 protein, CDR3 DNA. D genes are given only for firm matches. Part of the rows lack a size; the others show once, few, many or a class for expanded clones.

TRBD2,.,TRBJ2-2,TRBV6-5,CASSYLAGSTGELFF,TGTGCCAGCAGTTACTTAGCGGGGTCCACCGGGGAGCTGTTTTTT
TRBD2,.,TRBJ2-3,TRBV7-9,CASSATSSGGKDTQYF,TGTGCCAGCAGCGCCACCTCTAGCGGGGGAAAGGATACGCAGTATTTT
TRBD2,once,TRBJ2-1,TRBV28,CASREGSGRAASNEQFF,TGTGCCAGCAGAGAAGGAAGCGGGAGGGCGGCAAGCAATGAGCAGTTCTTC
.,.,TRBJ2-1,TRBV5-4,CASSLVGDEQFF,TGTGCCAGCAGCTTGGTTGGAGATGAGCAGTTCTTC
.,.,TRBJ1-5,TRBV21-1,CASSKTRVSGNQPQHF,TGTGCCAGCAGCAAAACTCGAGTTTCCGGCAATCAGCCCCAGCATTTT
.,.,TRBJ2-6,TRBV2,CASKGHNSGANVLTF,TGTGCCAGCAAGGGACACAACTCTGGGGCCAACGTCCTGACTTTC
.,.,TRBJ2-1,TRBV9,CASSPQANEQFF,TGTGCCAGCAGCCCCCAAGCGAATGAGCAGTTCTTC
.,.,TRBJ1-5,TRBV6-1,CASRQGYQPQHF,TGTGCCAGCCGGCAGGGCTATCAGCCCCAGCATTTT
.,.,TRBJ2-7,TRBV6-1,CASSVLAMAAYEQYF,TGTGCCAGCAGTGTATTGGCCATGGCCGCCTACGAGCAGTACTTC
TRBD1,.,TRBJ1-2,TRBV7-3,CASSLPTGWYGYTF,TGTGCCAGCAGCTTACCGACAGGGTGGTATGGCTACACCTTC
.,.,TRBJ2-1,TRBV27,CASSFTGGSGFIDEQFF,TGTGCCAGCAGTTTCACTGGGGGTAGCGGCTTTATCGATGAGCAGTTCTTC
.,.,TRBJ2-5,TRBV11-3,CASLAANQETQYF,TGTGCCAGCCTGGCTGCCAACCAAGAGACCCAGTACTTC
TRBD1,once,TRBJ1-2,TRBV28,CASRTRGHVTPNYGYTF,TGTGCCAGCAGAACCAGGGGGCATGTGACCCCCAACTATGGCTACACCTTC
.,.,TRBJ1-3,TRBV19,CASRTDSYSGNTIYF,TGTGCCAGTAGGACTGACAGCTACTCTGGAAACACCATATATTTT
.,.,TRBJ1-4,TRBV7-9,CASSWTLHATNEKLFF,TGTGCCAGCAGCTGGACTTTGCACGCAACTAATGAAAAACTGTTTTTT
.,.,TRBJ1-1,TRBV5-1,CASTLGGRGRTEAFF,TGCGCCAGTACCTTGGGGGGGAGGGGGAGGACTGAAGCTTTCTTT
TRBD1,.,TRBJ2-7,TRBV6-4,CASSDSSGRGLYEQYF,TGTGCCAGCAGTGACTCGAGTGGCAGGGGGCTCTACGAGCAGTACTTC
TRBD2,.,TRBJ2-7,TRBV6-1,CASSETASGSHEQYF,TGTGCCAGCAGTGAAACGGCTAGCGGGAGCCACGAGCAGTACTTC